This TCR beta chain was obtained from a study of T cell changes during pregnancy in multiple sclerosis. The data were produced by immunoSEQ multiplex PCR, yet TCRdb's version contains in-frame clones alone and is incomplete. The data contain about 110,000 clones, around 92% of them singletons. Germline lookup yields CDR1 SEHNR and CDR2 FQNEAQ (reference sequence). J gave up 3 bases and V 5 bases, and 10 bases lay outside the gene matches. CDR3 length equals 18 residues. This receptor was taken from a female donor with multiple sclerosis, enrolled in a pregnancy study. J is TRBJ2-7 and V is TRBV7-9, with TRBD2 identical over 16 bases. The sequenced sample was peripheral blood, obtained after pregnancy. The CDR3: CASSPSPGTSGGVYEQYF. The CDR3 DNA reads as TGTGCCAGCAGCCCTAGTCCCGGGACTAGCGGGGGGGTCTACGAGCAGTACTTC.